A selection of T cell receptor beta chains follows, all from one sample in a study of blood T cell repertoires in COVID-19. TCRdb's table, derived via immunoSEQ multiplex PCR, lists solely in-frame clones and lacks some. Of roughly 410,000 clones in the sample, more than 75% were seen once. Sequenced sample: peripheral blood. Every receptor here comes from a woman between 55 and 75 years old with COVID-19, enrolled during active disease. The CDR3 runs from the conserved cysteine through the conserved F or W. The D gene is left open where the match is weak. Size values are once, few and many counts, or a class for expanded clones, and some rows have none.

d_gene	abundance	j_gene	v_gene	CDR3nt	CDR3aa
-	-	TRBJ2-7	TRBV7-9	TGTGCCAGCAGCTTAGCCACGACAGCCTACTACGAGCAGTACTTC	CASSLATTAYYEQYF
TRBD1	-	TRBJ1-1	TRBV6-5	TGTGCCAGCAGTTTCGACAGGGGTATCACTGAAGCTTTCTTT	CASSFDRGITEAFF
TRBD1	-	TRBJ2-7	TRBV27	TGTGCCAGCAGCTGGCGGGACAGGGGGGACGAGCAGTACTTC	CASSWRDRGDEQYF
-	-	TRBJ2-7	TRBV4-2	TGTGCCAGCAGCCAAGACCTCGGGGTTAGCTCCTACGAGCAGTACTTC	CASSQDLGVSSYEQYF
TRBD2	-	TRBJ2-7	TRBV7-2	TGTGCCAGCAGGACCGGGGGGGCGGGGGCCTACGAGCAGTACTTC	CASRTGGAGAYEQYF
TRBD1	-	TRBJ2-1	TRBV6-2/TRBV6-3	TGTGCCAGCAGTTACAGGGGGCGAGAGAATGAGCAGTTCTTC	CASSYRGRENEQFF
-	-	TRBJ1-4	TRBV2	TGTGCCAGCAGAGCATCCCACCGGACTAATGAAAAACTGTTTTTT	CASRASHRTNEKLFF
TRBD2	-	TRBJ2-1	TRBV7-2	TGTGCCAGCAGCAACCAGCGGGGGGGGAAGAATGAGCAGTTCTTC	CASSNQRGGKNEQFF
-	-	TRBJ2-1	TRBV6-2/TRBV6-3	TGTGCCAGCAGTTACACTGGCGGGCAGTTCTTC	CASSYTGGQFF
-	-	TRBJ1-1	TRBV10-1	TGCGCCACTAATGAAGCTTTCTTT	CATNEAFF
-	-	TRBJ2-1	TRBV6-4	TGTGCCAGCAGCGGGGTCAGACTGGGAAACAATGAGCAGTTCTTC	CASSGVRLGNNEQFF
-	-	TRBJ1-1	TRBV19	TGTGCCAGTAGCCACAGGTCTCCCACGGCTACCACTGAAGCTTTCTTT	CASSHRSPTATTEAFF
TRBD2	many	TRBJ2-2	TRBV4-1	TGCGCCAGCAGCCAAGTTGGGCTAGCGGGCCCGAAGAACACCGGGGAGCTGTTTTTT	CASSQVGLAGPKNTGELFF
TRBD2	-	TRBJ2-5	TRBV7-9	TGTGCCAGCAGCTTGGTAGCGGGGTACCAAGAGACCCAGTACTTC	CASSLVAGYQETQYF
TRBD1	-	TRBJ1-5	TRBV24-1	TGTGCCACGTCACCAGGGGGCCCTTTCAATCAGCCCCAGCATTTT	CATSPGGPFNQPQHF
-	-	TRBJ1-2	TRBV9	TGTGCCAGCAGCGTAGGAGGGAGAGGGGTGCGGGGCTATGGCTACACCTTC	CASSVGGRGVRGYGYTF
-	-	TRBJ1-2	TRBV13	TGTGCCAGCAGCCGAGAGGAGTTCTATGGCTACACCTTC	CASSREEFYGYTF
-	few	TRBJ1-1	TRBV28	TGTGCCAGCGTCATGAACACTGAAGCTTTCTTT	CASVMNTEAFF
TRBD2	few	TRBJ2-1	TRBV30	TGTGCCTGGAGTTCGGGGGGGCCGATCAATGAGCAGTTCTTC	CAWSSGGPINEQFF
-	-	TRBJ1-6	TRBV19	TGTGCCAGTAGCCGAACAGTAAGCCGTGCCTATAATTCACCCCTCCACTTT	CASSRTVSRAYNSPLHF
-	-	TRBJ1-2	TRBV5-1	TGCGCCAGCAGCCCGAAAGCCCAAACAGGGTCTGGCTACACCTTC	CASSPKAQTGSGYTF
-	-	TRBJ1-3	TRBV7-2	TGTGCCAGCAGCTTGTCAGCGGACGGAAACACCATATATTTT	CASSLSADGNTIYF
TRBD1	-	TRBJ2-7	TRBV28	TGTGCCAGCAGTTCACCGGGACAGGGAGTTTCCTACGAGCAGTACTTC	CASSSPGQGVSYEQYF
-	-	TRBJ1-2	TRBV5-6	TGTGCCAGCAGCATAGGGCAGGGGGGCTACACCTTC	CASSIGQGGYTF
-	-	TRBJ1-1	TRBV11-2	TGTGCCAGCAGCTTAGAATCCCAGGGCCTCACTGAAGCTTTCTTT	CASSLESQGLTEAFF
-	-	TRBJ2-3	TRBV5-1	TGCGCCAGCAGCTTCCGGATAGGGGAAGATACGCAGTATTTT	CASSFRIGEDTQYF
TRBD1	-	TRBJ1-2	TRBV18	TGTGCCAGCTCACAAAGGACAGGGGACTATGGCTACACCTTC	CASSQRTGDYGYTF
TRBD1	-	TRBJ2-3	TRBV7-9	TGTGCCAGCAGCCCCCGACAGGGTCGACGCACAGATACGCAGTATTTT	CASSPRQGRRTDTQYF
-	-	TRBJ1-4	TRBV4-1	TGCGCCGTCACGAGGGAGTCTAATGAAAAACTGTTTTTT	CAVTRESNEKLFF
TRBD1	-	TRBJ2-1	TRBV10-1	TGCGCCAGCAGTGAATATGGACAGGGGGCGTATGATGAGCAGTTCTTC	CASSEYGQGAYDEQFF
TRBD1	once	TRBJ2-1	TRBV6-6	TGTGCCAGCAGTGACAGGGGACGTGAGCAGTTCTTC	CASSDRGREQFF
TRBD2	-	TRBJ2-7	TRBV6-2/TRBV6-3	TGTGCCAGCAGTTACTCGAATAGCGGGGAGGCCGACGAGCAGTACTTC	CASSYSNSGEADEQYF
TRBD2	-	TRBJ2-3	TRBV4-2	TGTGCCAGCAGCCAAGTTACCGGCGGGGGGGCGATCGGCACAGATACGCAGTATTTT	CASSQVTGGGAIGTDTQYF
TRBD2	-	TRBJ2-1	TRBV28	TGTGCCAGCAGTCTGGGAGGGATTTCCTACAATGAGCAGTTCTTC	CASSLGGISYNEQFF
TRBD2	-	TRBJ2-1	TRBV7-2	TGTGCCAGCAGCCTATTTCTAGCGGGGGACTACAATGAGCAGTTCTTC	CASSLFLAGDYNEQFF